Shown below are 9 T cell receptor beta chains from a single sample sequenced in a study of shared clonotypes between healthy human individuals. Produced via immunoSEQ multiplex PCR; TCRdb's table is partial and in-frame only. Among 2 million to 2.5 million clones listed, just over 90% were seen once. Material: naive CD4+ T cells from PBMCs. Subset: CD45RA+ positively selected. The receptors were gathered from a man aged 18 to 30 in good health. Some clones in this sample may be carry-over from other donors' samples.

V usage is TRBV29-1 and J usage is TRBJ1-1; D perhaps matches TRBD1 (6 bases). V lost 4 bases to trimming and J lost 4 bases, with 19 bases between them. This CDR3 region has 15 residues. From germline, CDR1 is SQVTM and CDR2 ANQGSEA. The CDR3 nucleotides are TGCAGCGTTGTGAGGGCGGAGGGAGGGGGCACTGAAGCTTTCTTT. Translating it yields CSVVRAEGGGTEAFF.

This rearrangement joins TRBV28 to TRBJ2-1, with 11 bases identical to TRBD2. Germline V CDR1 and CDR2: MDHEN, SYDVKM. V trimming: 7 bases; J trimming: 0 bases; junction bases outside the gene matches: 11. CDR3 size: 18 residues. As DNA, the CDR3 is TGTGCCAGCAATCCCCTAGCGGGAGGAAACTCCTCCTACAATGAGCAGTTCTTC. Its translation: CASNPLAGGNSSYNEQFF.

Regarding this clone: One end of the junction fails to match germline, which may point to a read error. Additional DNA sequences in this sample encode the identical CDR3. This rearrangement joins TRBV7-3 to TRBJ1-1; D gene uncertain. In germline, CDR1 is SGHTA, CDR2 FQGTGA. The CDR3 sequence is 13 residues long. The CDR3 is CASSLQWNTEAFF. CDR3 coding DNA: TGTGCCAGCAGCCTTCAGTGGAACACCGAAGCTTTCTTT.

This clone was observed a single time. DNA for the CDR3: TGTGCCTGGAGTGTAGGCTGGGCCTACGAGCAGTACTTC. It codes for CAWSVGWAYEQYF. This sequence joins TRBV30 and TRBJ2-7; D is undetermined. Germline V CDR1 and CDR2: GTSNPN, SVGIG (reference sequence). Trimming took 0 bases from V and 2 from J, leaving 8 bases between them. The CDR3 extends over 13 amino acids.

This clone came up once. This CDR3 reads CASSEEPRGATNQPQHF. As DNA, the CDR3 is TGTGCCAGCAGTGAAGAGCCTCGAGGGGCCACCAATCAGCCCCAGCATTTT. The chain has TRBV6-1 and TRBJ1-5, with D possibly TRBD1 on 5 matching bases. CDR3 length: 17 residues. V gave up 1 base and J gave up 3 bases, with 16 bases separating them. CDR1 is MNHNS and CDR2 is SASEGT in the germline V gene.

This chain links TRBV5-1 with TRBJ2-7, with D tentatively TRBD1 or TRBD2 (5 bases each). Trimming pared 7 bases from V and 6 bases from J, leaving 20 bases between. The CDR3 totals 14 residues. The germline CDR1 and CDR2 sequences are SGHRS and YFSETQ. This CDR3 reads CASSRDLLSPEQYF. CDR3 nucleotide sequence: TGCGCCAGCTCCCGGGACCTCCTTTCTCCCGAGCAGTACTTC. Together with reference TRBV5-1 and TRBJ2-7, the CDR3 gives the full variable domain: KAGVTQTPRYLIKTRGQQVTLSCSPISGHRSVSWYQQTPGQGLQFLFEYFSETQRNKGNFPGRFSGRQFSNSRSEMNVSTLELGDSALYLCASSRDLLSPEQYFGPGTRLTVT.

V usage is TRBV11-2 and J usage is TRBJ2-1, with TRBD2 identical over 10 bases. Per the germline V gene, CDR1 is SGHAT and CDR2 is FQNNGV. V gave up 10 bases and J gave up 6 bases; unmatched junction bases: 6. This CDR3 region has 13 residues. DNA of the CDR3: TGTGCCACCCGACTAGCGGGTTCCAATGAGCAGTTCTTC. Its translation is CATRLAGSNEQFF. The full variable domain, its missing parts supplied by reference TRBV11-2 and TRBJ2-1, is EAGVAQSPRYKIIEKRQSVAFWCNPISGHATLYWYQQILGQGPKLLIQFQNNGVVDDSQLPKDRFSAERLKGVDSTLKIQPAKLEDSAVYLCATRLAGSNEQFFGPGTRLTVL.

The chain couples TRBV11-2 to TRBJ2-3, with unresolved D. This CDR3 is built from 15 residues. V shed 0 bases and J shed 4 bases, with 11 bases lying between them. In germline, CDR1 is SGHAT, CDR2 FQNNGV. This chain's CDR3 is CASSLESLGADTQYF. The CDR3 DNA sequence: TGTGCCAGCAGCTTAGAGTCCCTAGGAGCAGATACGCAGTATTTT.

The chain is built from TRBV19 and TRBJ1-5; tentative D call: TRBD1 (5 bases). The V end was cut by 7 bases, the J end by 6 bases, with 13 bases between. The CDR3 is 13 residues long. The germline V gene encodes CDR1 LNHDA and CDR2 SQIVND (reference sequence). CDR3 sequence (DNA): TGTGCCAGTACGGTCTCAGGGTTTCAGCCCCAGCATTTT. Residues: CASTVSGFQPQHF.